The entry below gives a single TCR beta chain sequence along with its context. This record comes from a study of blood T cell repertoires in COVID-19. TCRdb's table, derived via immunoSEQ multiplex PCR, lists solely in-frame clones and lacks some. The sample has some 270,000 clones; approximately 89% are singletons. V trimming: 4 bases; J trimming: 6 bases; junction bases outside the gene matches: 5. CDR1 is SGHRS and CDR2 is YFSETQ in the germline V gene. This CDR3 spans 14 amino acids. The receptor was isolated from a woman between 40 and 50 years old who had been exposed to COVID-19. The genes are TRBV5-1 and TRBJ1-4; TRBD1 agrees at 8 bases. The specimen was PBMCs or T cells enriched from blood (not recorded which). The CDR3 protein is CASSGRGPDEKLFF. DNA of the CDR3: TGCGCCAGCAGCGGCAGGGGGCCGGATGAAAAACTGTTTTTT.